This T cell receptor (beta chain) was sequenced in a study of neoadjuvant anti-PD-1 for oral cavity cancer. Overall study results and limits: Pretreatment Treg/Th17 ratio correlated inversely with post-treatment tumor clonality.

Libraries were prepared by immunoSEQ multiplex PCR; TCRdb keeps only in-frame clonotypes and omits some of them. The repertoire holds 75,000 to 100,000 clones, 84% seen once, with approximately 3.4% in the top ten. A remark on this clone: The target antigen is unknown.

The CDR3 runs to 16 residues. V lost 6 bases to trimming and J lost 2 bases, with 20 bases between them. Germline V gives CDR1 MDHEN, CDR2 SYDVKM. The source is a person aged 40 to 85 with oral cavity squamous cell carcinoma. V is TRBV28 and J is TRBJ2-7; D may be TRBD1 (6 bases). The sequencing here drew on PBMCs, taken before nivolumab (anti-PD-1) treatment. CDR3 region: CASSRNSGHSPYEQYF. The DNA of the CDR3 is TGTGCCAGCAGCAGAAACTCGGGACACAGCCCCTACGAGCAGTACTTC.